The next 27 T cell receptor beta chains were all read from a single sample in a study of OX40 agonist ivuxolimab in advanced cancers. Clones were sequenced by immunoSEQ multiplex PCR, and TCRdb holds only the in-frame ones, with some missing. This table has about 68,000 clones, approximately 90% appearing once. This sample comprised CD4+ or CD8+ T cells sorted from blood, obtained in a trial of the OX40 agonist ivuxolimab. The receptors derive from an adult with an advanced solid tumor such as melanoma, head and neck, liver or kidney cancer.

This CDR3 reads CASSERGWNRETQYF. The CDR3 DNA reads as TGTGCCAGCAGTGAAAGAGGGTGGAACAGAGAGACCCAGTACTTC. The J gene is TRBJ2-5, the V gene TRBV6-1; D perhaps matches TRBD2 (5 bases). This CDR3 has 15 residues. Germline V lookup: CDR1 MNHNS, CDR2 SASEGT. V lost 2 bases and J 4 bases, leaving 14 bases between the germline ends.

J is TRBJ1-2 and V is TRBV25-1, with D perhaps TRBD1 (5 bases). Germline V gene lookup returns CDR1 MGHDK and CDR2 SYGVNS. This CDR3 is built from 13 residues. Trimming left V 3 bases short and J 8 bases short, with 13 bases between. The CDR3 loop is CASSELGVDGYTF. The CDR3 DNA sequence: TGTGCCAGCAGTGAGCTAGGGGTGGACGGCTACACCTTC.

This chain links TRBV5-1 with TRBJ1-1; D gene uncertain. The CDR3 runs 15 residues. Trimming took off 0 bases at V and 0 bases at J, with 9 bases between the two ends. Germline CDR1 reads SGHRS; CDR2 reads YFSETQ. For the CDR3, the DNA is TGCGCCAGCAGCTTGGCGGTAGGCTTGAACACTGAAGCTTTCTTT. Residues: CASSLAVGLNTEAFF.

The CDR3 DNA is TGTGCCAGTCAGAATCAGGGGGCGACTGAAGCTTTCTTT. This sequence encodes CASQNQGATEAFF. The genes are TRBV19 and TRBJ1-1; TRBD1 matches at 8 bases. This CDR3 comprises 13 residues. The ends lost 8 bases at V and 5 bases at J; junction bases unmatched: 7. From germline, CDR1 is LNHDA and CDR2 SQIVND (reference sequence).

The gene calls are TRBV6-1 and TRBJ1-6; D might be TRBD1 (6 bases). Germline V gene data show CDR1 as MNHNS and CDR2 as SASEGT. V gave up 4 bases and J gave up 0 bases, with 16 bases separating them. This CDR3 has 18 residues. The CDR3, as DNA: TGTGCCAGCAGTGCACAGGGACGGGGGTTCTCCTATAATTCACCCCTCCACTTT. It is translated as CASSAQGRGFSYNSPLHF.

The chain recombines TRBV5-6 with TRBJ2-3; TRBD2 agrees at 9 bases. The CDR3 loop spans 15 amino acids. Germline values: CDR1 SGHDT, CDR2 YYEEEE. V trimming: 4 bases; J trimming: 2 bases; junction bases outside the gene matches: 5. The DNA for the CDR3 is TGTGCCAGCAGCGGTGTAGCGGGGGCCACAGATACGCAGTATTTT. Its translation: CASSGVAGATDTQYF.

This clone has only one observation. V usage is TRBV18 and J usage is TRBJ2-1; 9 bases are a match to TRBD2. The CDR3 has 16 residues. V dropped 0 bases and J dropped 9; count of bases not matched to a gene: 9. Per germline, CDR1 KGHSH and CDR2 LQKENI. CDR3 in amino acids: CASSPPSLAGKGEQFF. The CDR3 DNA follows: TGTGCCAGCTCACCACCTAGTCTAGCGGGGAAGGGTGAGCAGTTCTTC. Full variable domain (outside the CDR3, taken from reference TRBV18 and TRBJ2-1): NAGVMQNPRHLVRRRGQEARLRCSPMKGHSHVYWYRQLPEEGLKFMVYLQKENIIDESGMPKERFSAEFPKEGPSILRIQQVVRGDSAAYFCASSPPSLAGKGEQFFGPGTRLTVL.

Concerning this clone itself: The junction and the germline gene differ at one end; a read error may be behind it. CDR3 sequence reads: CASTSTGGRLTGELFF. The CDR3 DNA reads as TGTGCTAGCACCTCAACGGGGGGAAGACTCACCGGGGAGCTGTTTTTT. The chain uses TRBV7-7 and TRBJ2-2; 7 bases line up with TRBD2. Per germline, CDR1 SSHAT and CDR2 FNYEAQ (reference sequence). CDR3 length: 16 residues.

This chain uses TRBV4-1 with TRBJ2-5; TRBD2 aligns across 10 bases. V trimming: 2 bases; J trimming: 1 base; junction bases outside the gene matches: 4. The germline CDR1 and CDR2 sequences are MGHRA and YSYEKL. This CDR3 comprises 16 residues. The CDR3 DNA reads TGCGCCAGCAGCCAAAAACTAGCGGGGATCCAAGAGACCCAGTACTTC. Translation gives CASSQKLAGIQETQYF.

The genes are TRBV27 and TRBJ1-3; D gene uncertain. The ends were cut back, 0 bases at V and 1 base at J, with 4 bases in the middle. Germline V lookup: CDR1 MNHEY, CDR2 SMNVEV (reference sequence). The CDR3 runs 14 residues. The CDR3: CASSLSGSGNTIYF. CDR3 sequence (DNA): TGTGCCAGCAGTTTATCAGGATCTGGAAACACCATATATTTT.

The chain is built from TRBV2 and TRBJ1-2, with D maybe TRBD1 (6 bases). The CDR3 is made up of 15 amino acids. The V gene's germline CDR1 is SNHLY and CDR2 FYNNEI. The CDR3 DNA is TGTGCAGACAGCGGACTGGGTGGGGGCAACTATGGCTACACCTTC. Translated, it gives CADSGLGGGNYGYTF.

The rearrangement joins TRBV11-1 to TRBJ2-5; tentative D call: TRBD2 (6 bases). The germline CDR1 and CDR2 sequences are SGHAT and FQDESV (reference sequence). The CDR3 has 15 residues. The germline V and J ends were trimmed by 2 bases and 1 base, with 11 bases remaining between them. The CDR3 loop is CASSLRGRPQETQYF. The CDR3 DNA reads TGTGCCAGCAGCTTACGGGGGAGACCCCAAGAGACCCAGTACTTC.

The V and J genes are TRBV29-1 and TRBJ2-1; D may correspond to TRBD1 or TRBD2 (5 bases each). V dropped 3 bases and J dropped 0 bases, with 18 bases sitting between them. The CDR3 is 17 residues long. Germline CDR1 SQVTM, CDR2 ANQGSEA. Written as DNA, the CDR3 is TGCAGCGTTGAGGCCGGGGCATGGTTGGGCTCCTACAATGAGCAGTTCTTC. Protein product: CSVEAGAWLGSYNEQFF.

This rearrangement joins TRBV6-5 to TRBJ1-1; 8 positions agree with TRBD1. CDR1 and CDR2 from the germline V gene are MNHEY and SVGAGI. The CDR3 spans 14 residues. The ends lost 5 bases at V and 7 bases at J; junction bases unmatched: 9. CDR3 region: CASSTGQGQGEAFF. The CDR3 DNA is TGTGCCAGCAGTACCGGACAGGGTCAGGGTGAAGCTTTCTTT.

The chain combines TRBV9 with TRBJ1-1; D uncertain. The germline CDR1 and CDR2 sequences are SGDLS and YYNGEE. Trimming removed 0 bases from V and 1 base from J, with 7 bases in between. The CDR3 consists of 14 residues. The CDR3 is CASSVVASNTEAFF. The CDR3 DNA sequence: TGTGCCAGCAGCGTAGTGGCGTCGAACACTGAAGCTTTCTTT.

The CDR3 loop is CAWNRVPQETQYF. The CDR3 bases are TGTGCCTGGAACCGGGTACCCCAAGAGACCCAGTACTTC. This chain uses TRBV30 with TRBJ2-5; D remains unclear. The CDR3 consists of 13 residues. Trimming stripped 4 bases from V and 1 base from J, with 10 bases between. CDR1 and CDR2 (germline): GTSNPN, SVGIG (reference sequence).

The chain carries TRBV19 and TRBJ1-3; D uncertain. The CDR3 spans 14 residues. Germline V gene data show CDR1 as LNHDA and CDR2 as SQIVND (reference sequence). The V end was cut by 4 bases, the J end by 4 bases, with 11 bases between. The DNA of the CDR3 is TGTGCCAGTAGTACCGGACTTTTGGGAAACACCATATATTTT. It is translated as CASSTGLLGNTIYF.

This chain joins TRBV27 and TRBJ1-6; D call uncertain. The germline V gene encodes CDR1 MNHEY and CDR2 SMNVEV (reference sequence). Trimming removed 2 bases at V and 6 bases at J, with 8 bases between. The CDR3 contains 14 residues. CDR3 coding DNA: TGTGCCAGCAGTTTAGGGCAGGTTAATTCACCCCTCCACTTT. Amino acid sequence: CASSLGQVNSPLHF.

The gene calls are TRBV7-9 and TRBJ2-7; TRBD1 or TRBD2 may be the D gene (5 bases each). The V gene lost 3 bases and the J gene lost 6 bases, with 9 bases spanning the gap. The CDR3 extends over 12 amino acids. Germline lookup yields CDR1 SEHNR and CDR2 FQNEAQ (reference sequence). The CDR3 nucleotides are TGTGCCAGCAGCTTCGACAGCGGCGAGCAGTACTTC. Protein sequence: CASSFDSGEQYF.

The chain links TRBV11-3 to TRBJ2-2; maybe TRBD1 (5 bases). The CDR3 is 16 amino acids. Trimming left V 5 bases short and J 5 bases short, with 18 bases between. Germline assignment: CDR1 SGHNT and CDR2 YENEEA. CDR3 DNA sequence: TGTGCCAGCAGCCAAGGCAGACAGCTAAGGACCGGGGAGCTGTTTTTT. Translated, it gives CASSQGRQLRTGELFF.

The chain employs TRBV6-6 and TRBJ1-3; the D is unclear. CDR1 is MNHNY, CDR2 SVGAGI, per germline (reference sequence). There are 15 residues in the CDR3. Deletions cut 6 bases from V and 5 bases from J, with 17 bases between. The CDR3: CASSLGGNERNTIYF. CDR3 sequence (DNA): TGTGCCAGCAGCCTGGGAGGGAACGAAAGAAACACCATATATTTT.

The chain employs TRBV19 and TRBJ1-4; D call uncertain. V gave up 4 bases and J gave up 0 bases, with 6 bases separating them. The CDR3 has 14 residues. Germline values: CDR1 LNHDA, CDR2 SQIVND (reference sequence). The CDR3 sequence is CASSTSATNEKLFF. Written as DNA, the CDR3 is TGTGCCAGTAGTACGTCAGCAACTAATGAAAAACTGTTTTTT.

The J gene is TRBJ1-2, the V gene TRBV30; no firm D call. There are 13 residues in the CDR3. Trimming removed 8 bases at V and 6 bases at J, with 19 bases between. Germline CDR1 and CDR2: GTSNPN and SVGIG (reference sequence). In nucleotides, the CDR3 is TGTGCCACTGGATATGGGTTCGATGATGGCTACACCTTC. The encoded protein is CATGYGFDDGYTF.

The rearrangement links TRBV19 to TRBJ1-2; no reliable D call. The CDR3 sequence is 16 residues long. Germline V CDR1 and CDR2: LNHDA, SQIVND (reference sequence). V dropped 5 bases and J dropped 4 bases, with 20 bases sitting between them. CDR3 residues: CASSATVETTVYGYTF. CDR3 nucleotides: TGTGCCAGTAGTGCCACAGTCGAGACAACCGTCTATGGCTACACCTTC.

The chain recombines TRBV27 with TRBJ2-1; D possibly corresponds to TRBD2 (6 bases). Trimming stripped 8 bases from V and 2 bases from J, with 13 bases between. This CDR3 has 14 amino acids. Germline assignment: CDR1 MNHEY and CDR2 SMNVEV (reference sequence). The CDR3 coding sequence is TGTGCCAGCTCCTGGAGGGCGGCCTACAATGAGCAGTTCTTC. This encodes CASSWRAAYNEQFF.

The CDR3 here is CAISESMAMGGLSTQYF. The CDR3 DNA is TGTGCCATCAGTGAGTCGATGGCGATGGGGGGGCTATCAACCCAGTACTTC. V gene TRBV10-3 combines with J gene TRBJ2-5, with D perhaps TRBD2 (7 bases). Germline CDR1 is ENHRY and CDR2 is SYGVKD. The CDR3 runs to 17 residues. V shed 0 bases and J shed 8 bases, with 22 bases lying between them.

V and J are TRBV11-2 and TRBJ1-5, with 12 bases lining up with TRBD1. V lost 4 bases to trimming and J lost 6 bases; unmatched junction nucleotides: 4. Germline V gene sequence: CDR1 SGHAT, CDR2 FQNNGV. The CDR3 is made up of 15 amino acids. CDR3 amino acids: CASSWGTGGFQPQHF. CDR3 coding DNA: TGTGCCAGCAGCTGGGGGACAGGGGGCTTTCAGCCCCAGCATTTT. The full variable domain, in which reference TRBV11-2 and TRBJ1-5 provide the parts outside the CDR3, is EAGVAQSPRYKIIEKRQSVAFWCNPISGHATLYWYQQILGQGPKLLIQFQNNGVVDDSQLPKDRFSAERLKGVDSTLKIQPAKLEDSAVYLCASSWGTGGFQPQHFGDGTRLSIL.